Presented here are 7 T cell receptor beta chains from one specimen sequenced in a study of blood T cells in healthy people across ages. Using a J-beta primer mix together with a sample-barcoded 5' primer, a second PCR was run for about 6 to 12 cycles. TCRdb ran MiXCR on the 5' RACE reads and lists one entry per CDR3 protein. This sample has 1.5 million to 1.9 million distinct CDR3 sequences, with less than 45% found just once. Sequencing input: blood. These receptors all stem from a woman younger than 35 in good health.

In its sample, this clonotype was seen a few times. The chain combines TRBV5-8 with TRBJ1-1; tentatively, D is TRBD1 (5 bases). Germline loops: CDR1 SGHTS, CDR2 YDEGEE. Deletions cut 2 bases from V and 1 base from J, with 15 bases between. There are 16 residues in the CDR3. The DNA of the CDR3 is TGTGCCAGCAGCTTCGGACACCCGCTACAGAACACTGAAGCTTTCTTT. This codes for CASSFGHPLQNTEAFF.

This clonotype was seen a handful of times. The chain has TRBV6-1 and TRBJ1-5; TRBD1 matches 11 bases. V was pared by 6 bases and J by 6 bases, with 7 bases of the junction left unmatched. The CDR3 length is 15 residues. The germline V gene has CDR1 MNHNS and CDR2 SASEGT. CDR3 sequence reads: CASRLRDRGSQPQHF. As DNA, the CDR3 is TGTGCCAGCAGACTCCGGGACAGGGGGAGTCAGCCCCAGCATTTT.

To note about this clonotype: It may be a read error: a sequence one base away is much more abundant. V is TRBV12-3 or TRBV12-4 and J is TRBJ2-1, with D hard to call. The CDR3 covers 16 residues. CDR3 DNA: TGTGCCAGCTTACAACCCTCGGGCATGGGATTCAATGAGCGGTTCTTC. It encodes CASLQPSGMGFNERFF.

This clonotype was seen more than once but under ten times. This sequence joins TRBV4-1 and TRBJ2-1, with D perhaps matching TRBD1 (6 bases). V lost 1 base to trimming and J lost 8 bases, with 21 bases between them. The CDR3 is 17 amino acids. Germline CDR1 and CDR2: MGHRA and YSYEKL. CDR3 loop: CASSQVPPGTPSDEQFF. The CDR3 DNA reads as TGCGCCAGCAGCCAAGTCCCCCCCGGGACACCTAGTGATGAGCAGTTCTTC.

The chain joins TRBV5-1 to TRBJ2-1; D unclear. Germline lookup yields CDR1 SGHRS and CDR2 YFSETQ. CDR3 length: 17 amino acids. The V and J ends lost 4 bases and 7 bases respectively, with 24 bases between them. CDR3 loop: CASSTSLLPRVVNEQFF. As DNA, the CDR3 is TGCGCCAGCAGCACATCCCTCCTGCCCCGTGTGGTAAATGAGCAGTTCTTC.

This clonotype was detected a few times. The genes are TRBV4-3 and TRBJ1-2; a weak D match, TRBD1 (6 bases). This CDR3 comprises 14 residues. Between the trimmed V and J ends, which lost 4 bases and 4 bases, there was a span of 13 bases. CDR1 and CDR2 from the germline V gene are LGHNA and YSLEER. The CDR3 coding sequence is TGCGCCAGCAGCCGTTCCAGGGGCGCCTATGGCTACACCTTC. Residues: CASSRSRGAYGYTF.

V usage is TRBV25-1 and J usage is TRBJ2-7; D may match TRBD1 or TRBD2 (5 bases each). There are 13 residues in the CDR3. Trimming removed 7 bases from V and 0 bases from J, with 10 bases in between. Germline lookup yields CDR1 MGHDK and CDR2 SYGVNS. The chain's CDR3 is CASTWDGSYEQYF. The CDR3 bases are TGTGCCAGCACCTGGGACGGCTCCTACGAGCAGTACTTC.